These T cell receptor beta chains were read from a single sample in a study of PD-1 blockade in classical Hodgkin lymphoma. Clones were sequenced by immunoSEQ multiplex PCR, and TCRdb holds only the in-frame ones, with some missing. The table shows 22,000 or so clones, with 89% occurring only once. Sequencing input: CD4+ T cells from blood. These receptors came from a human donor with classical Hodgkin lymphoma. The CDR3 runs from the conserved cysteine through the conserved F or W.

>TRBJ1-3|TRBV18
CASSPLKGAVGNTIYF
>TRBJ1-1|TRBV5-8
CASSLQGSTEAFF
>TRBJ1-5|TRBV5-8
CASSFAGTQPQHF
>TRBJ2-3|TRBV2
CASGTSGINTDTQYF
>TRBJ1-2|TRBV25-1
CASSEDRDYGYTF
>TRBJ2-1|TRBV6-4
CASSAGLAGGIGNEQFF
>TRBJ1-1|TRBV5-6
CASSLSSGGAFF
>TRBJ2-3|TRBV7-3
CASSPHTPLATQYF
>TRBJ2-6|TRBV5-1
CASSPWTGAPSGANVLTF
>TRBJ1-1|TRBV7-2
CASSSFIRDRDTEAFF
>TRBJ2-7|TRBV29-1
CSVVEGYYEQYF
>TRBJ1-5|TRBV5-6
CASSSAEVGQPQHF
>TRBJ1-2|TRBV9
CASGDGTYGYTF
>TRBJ2-1|TRBV2
CASSEDRGSYNEQFF
>TRBJ1-2|TRBV5-4
CASSLEGLGGYTF
>TRBJ2-1|TRBV5-4
CASSSHRDNEQFF
>TRBJ1-2|TRBV19
CASEGQGANGYTF
>TRBJ2-7|TRBV7-2
CASSTRQGAFSEQYF
>TRBJ2-1|TRBV5-4
CASSGREGINEQFF
>TRBJ1-1|TRBV7-2
CASSLKRGTEAFF
>TRBJ1-4|TRBV7-6
CASSSAGAPNEKLFF
>TRBJ1-1|TRBV30
CASIQERNTEAFF
>TRBJ1-1|TRBV5-1
CASSFWSENTEAFF
>TRBJ2-3|TRBV19
CASSVDTDTQYF
>TRBJ1-5|TRBV18
CASSPGGPQHF
>TRBJ1-2|TRBV7-2
CASSLGDRVDGYTF
>TRBJ2-1|TRBV5-6
CASTNLGLHNEQFF
>TRBJ2-1|TRBV5-1
CASSLSTGGWSYNEQFF
>TRBJ2-5|TRBV5-4
CASSLEYGGQETQYF
>TRBJ1-1|TRBV9
CASSRGQADLLNTEAFF
>TRBJ1-4|TRBV7-2
CASSSYRDTLFF
>TRBJ1-2|TRBV5-4
CASSLEQIYGYTF
>TRBJ1-6|TRBV4-3
CASSPEGGGNSPLHF
>TRBJ1-3|TRBV4-2
CASSQEVNAAGRVTSGNTIYF
>TRBJ2-1|TRBV7-9
CASSLQLAIDNEQFF
>TRBJ2-5|TRBV15
CATSSRQGTQETQYF
>TRBJ2-7|TRBV25-1
CASSGDMSWRGEQYF
>TRBJ2-2|TRBV19
CASSIPPRQGAPGELFF
>TRBJ1-1|TRBV6-6
CASRQTGQAFF
>TRBJ2-3|TRBV30
CAWSVGSSTDTQYF
>TRBJ2-3|TRBV19
CASKGTGVSDTQYF
>TRBJ1-1|TRBV15
CATTAGGPSTEAFF
>TRBJ2-2|TRBV18
CASSHRTSGTFANTGELFF
>TRBJ2-5|TRBV2
CASSESSGYIGTQYF
>TRBJ1-1|TRBV29-1
CSVEVKEYTEAFF
>TRBJ2-4|TRBV6-5
CAPRNIQYF
>TRBJ1-2|TRBV28
CASSPPGRYGYTF
>TRBJ1-1|TRBV5-4
CASSLPTVNTEAFF
>TRBJ2-7|TRBV6-6
CASSYSTVSYEQYF
>TRBJ1-5|TRBV2
CASEARRYNQPQHF
>TRBJ1-2|TRBV6-5
CASSAPNYGYTF
>TRBJ2-1|TRBV19
CASSIRLDSYNEQFF
>TRBJ2-7|TRBV5-4
CASSFSGSLYEQYF
>TRBJ1-2|TRBV6-4
CASSDSNGYGYTF
>TRBJ2-3|TRBV27
CASSILTSGNTDTQYF
>TRBJ2-7|TRBV25-1
CASNSRGGPGEQYF
>TRBJ1-2|TRBV19
CASSMLQGAYGYTF